This TCR beta chain was recorded in a study of cytomegalovirus exposure and HLA in healthy donors. Study results and caveats: In a later analysis, specific HLA alleles were associated with 15,000 to 20,000 TCR beta sequences at a 0.05 false discovery rate. It is likely that the observed cluster of highly shared sequence variants was a sequencing artifact.

A word on this clone: Its cognate antigen is unknown.

Researchers ran the PCR with 60 Vbeta and 13 Jbeta primers. Assay: immunoSEQ multiplex PCR; the TCRdb copy retains only in-frame clones and omits some. The data contain some 98,000 clones, 77% of them singletons. The ends lost 4 bases at V and 5 bases at J; junction bases unmatched: 9. Germline CDR1 and CDR2: SQVTM and ANQGSEA. This CDR3 has 15 amino acids. The receptor comes from a female donor in good health and CMV-seronegative. The rearrangement joins TRBV29-1 to TRBJ2-1; 9 bases agree with TRBD1. Specimen: PBMCs. This chain's CDR3 is CSVVAGDRVNNEQFF. The CDR3 nucleotides read TGCAGCGTTGTCGCGGGGGACAGGGTTAACAATGAGCAGTTCTTC.